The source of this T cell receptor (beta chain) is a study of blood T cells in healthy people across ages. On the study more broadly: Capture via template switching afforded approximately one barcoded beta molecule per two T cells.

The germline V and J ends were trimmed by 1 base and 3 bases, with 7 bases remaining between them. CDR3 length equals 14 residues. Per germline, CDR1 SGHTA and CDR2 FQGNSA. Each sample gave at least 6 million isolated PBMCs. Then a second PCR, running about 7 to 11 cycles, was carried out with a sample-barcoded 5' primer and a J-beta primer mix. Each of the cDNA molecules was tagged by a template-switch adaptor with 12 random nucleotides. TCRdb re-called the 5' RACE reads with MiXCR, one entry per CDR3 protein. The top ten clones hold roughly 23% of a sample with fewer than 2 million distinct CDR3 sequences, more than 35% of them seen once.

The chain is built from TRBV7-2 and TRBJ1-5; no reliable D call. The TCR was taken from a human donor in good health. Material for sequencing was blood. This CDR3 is CASSLGWANQPQHF. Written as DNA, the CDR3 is TGTGCCAGCAGCTTAGGTTGGGCCAATCAGCCCCAGCATTTT.